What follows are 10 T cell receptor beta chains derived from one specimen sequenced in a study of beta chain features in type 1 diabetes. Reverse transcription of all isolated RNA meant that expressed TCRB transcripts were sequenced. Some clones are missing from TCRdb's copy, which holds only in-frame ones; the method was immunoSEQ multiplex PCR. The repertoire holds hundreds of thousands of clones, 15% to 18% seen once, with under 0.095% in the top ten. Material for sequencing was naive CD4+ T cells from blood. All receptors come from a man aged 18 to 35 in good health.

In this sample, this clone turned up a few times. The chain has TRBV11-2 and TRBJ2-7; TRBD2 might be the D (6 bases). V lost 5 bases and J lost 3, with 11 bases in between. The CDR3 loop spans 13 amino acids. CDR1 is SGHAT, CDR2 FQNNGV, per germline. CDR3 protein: CASSGSGNYEQYF. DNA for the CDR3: TGTGCCAGCAGCGGTAGCGGAAACTACGAGCAGTACTTC.

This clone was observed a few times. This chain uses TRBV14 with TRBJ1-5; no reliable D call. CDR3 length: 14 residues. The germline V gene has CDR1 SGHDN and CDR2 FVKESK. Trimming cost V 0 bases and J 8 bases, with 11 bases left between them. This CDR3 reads CASSQDWPTEPQHF. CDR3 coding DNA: TGTGCCAGCAGCCAAGATTGGCCAACGGAGCCCCAGCATTTT.

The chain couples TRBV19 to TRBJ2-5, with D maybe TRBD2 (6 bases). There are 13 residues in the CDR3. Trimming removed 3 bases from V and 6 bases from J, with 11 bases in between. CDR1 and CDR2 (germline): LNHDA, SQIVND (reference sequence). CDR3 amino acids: CASSIEEGKTQYF. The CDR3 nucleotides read TGTGCCAGTAGTATTGAGGAGGGAAAGACCCAGTACTTC.

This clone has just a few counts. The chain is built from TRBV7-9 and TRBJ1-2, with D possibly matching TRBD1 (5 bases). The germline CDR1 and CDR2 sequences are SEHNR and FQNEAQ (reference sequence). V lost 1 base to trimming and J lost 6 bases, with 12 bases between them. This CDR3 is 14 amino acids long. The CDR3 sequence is CASSLGFQGDGYTF. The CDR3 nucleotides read TGTGCCAGCAGCTTAGGATTCCAGGGTGATGGCTACACCTTC.

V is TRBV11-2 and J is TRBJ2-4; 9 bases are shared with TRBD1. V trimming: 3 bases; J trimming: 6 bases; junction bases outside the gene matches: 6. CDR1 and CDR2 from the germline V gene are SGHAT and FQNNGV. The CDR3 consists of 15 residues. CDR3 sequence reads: CASSFQTGQGNIQYF. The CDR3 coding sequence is TGTGCCAGCAGCTTCCAGACGGGACAGGGAAACATTCAGTACTTC.

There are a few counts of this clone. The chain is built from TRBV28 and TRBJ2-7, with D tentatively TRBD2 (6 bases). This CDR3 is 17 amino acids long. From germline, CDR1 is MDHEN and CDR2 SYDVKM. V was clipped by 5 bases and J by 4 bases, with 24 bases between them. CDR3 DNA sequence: TGTGCCAGCAGTCCACTCGGAGGGACCTTCTTACCTTACGAGCAGTACTTC. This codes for CASSPLGGTFLPYEQYF.

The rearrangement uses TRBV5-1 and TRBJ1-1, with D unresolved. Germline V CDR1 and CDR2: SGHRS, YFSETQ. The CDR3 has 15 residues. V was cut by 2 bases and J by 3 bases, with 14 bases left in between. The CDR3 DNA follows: TGCGCCAGCAGCTTCGGACGGTCTTGGGACACTGAAGCTTTCTTT. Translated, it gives CASSFGRSWDTEAFF.

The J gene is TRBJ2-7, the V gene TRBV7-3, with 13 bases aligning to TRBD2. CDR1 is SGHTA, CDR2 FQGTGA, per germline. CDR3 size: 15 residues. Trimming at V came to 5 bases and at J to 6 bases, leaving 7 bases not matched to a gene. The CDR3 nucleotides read TGTGCCAGCAGCGCTGGACTAGCGGGAGTAGGCGAGCAGTACTTC. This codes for CASSAGLAGVGEQYF. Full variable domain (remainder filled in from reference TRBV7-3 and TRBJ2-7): GAGVSQTPSNKVTEKGKYVELRCDPISGHTALYWYRQSLGQGPEFLIYFQGTGAADDSGLPNDRFFAVRPEGSVSTLKIQRTERGDSAVYLCASSAGLAGVGEQYFGPGTRLTVT.

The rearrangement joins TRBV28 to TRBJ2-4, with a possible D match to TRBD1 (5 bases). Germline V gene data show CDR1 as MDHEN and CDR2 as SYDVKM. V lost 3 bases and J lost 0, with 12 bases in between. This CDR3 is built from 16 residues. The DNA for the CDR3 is TGTGCCAGCAGTTTGGGGCAGAAACTAGCCAAAAACATTCAGTACTTC. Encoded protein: CASSLGQKLAKNIQYF. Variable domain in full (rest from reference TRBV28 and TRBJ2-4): DVKVTQSSRYLVKRTGEKVFLECVQDMDHENMFWYRQDPGLGLRLIYFSYDVKMKEKGDIPEGYSVSREKKERFSLILESASTNQTSMYLCASSLGQKLAKNIQYFGAGTRLSVL.

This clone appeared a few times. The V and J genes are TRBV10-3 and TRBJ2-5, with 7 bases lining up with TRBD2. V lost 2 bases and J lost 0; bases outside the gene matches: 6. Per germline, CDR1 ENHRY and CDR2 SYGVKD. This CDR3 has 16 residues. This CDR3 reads CAISERSGAYQETQYF. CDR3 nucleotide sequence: TGTGCCATCAGTGAGAGAAGCGGGGCGTACCAAGAGACCCAGTACTTC.